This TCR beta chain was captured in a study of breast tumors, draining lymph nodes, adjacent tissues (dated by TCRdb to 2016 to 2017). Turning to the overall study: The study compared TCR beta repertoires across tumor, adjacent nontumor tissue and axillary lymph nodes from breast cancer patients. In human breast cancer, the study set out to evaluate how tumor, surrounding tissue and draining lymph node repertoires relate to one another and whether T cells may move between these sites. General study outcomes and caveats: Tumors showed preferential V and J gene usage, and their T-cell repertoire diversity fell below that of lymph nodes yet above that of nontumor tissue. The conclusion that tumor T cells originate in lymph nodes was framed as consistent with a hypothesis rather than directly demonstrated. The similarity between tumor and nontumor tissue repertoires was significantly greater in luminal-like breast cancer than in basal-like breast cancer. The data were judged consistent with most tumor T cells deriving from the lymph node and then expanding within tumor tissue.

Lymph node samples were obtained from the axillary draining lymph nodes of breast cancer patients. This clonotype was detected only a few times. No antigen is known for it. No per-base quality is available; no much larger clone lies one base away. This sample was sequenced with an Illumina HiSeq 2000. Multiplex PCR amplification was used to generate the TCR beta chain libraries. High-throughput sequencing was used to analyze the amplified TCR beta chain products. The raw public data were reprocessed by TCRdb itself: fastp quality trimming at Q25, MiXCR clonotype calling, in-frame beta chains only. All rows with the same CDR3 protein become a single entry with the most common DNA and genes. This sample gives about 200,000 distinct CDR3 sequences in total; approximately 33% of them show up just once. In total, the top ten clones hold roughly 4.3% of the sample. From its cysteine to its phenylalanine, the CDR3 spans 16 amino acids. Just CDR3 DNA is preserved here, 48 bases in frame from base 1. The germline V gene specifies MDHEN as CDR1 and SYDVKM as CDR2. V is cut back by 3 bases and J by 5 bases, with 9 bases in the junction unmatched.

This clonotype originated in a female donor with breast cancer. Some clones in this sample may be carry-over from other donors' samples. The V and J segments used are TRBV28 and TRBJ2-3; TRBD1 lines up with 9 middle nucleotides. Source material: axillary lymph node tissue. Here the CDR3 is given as CASSLTGQGDKDTQYF. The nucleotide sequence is TGTGCCAGCAGTTTGACGGGACAGGGAGATAAAGATACGCAGTATTTT. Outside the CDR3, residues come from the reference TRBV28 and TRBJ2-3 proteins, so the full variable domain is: DVKVTQSSRYLVKRTGEKVFLECVQDMDHENMFWYRQDPGLGLRLIYFSYDVKMKEKGDIPEGYSVSREKKERFSLILESASTNQTSMYLCASSLTGQGDKDTQYFGPGTRLTVL.